Listed below are T cell receptor beta chains from one sample, sequenced in a study of T-cell memory formation after mild COVID-19. TCRdb re-called the 5' RACE reads through MiXCR, storing one row per CDR3 protein. The data show about 150,000 distinct CDR3 sequences, with over 10% seen just once and about 3.6% held by the top ten. The source material was PBMCs or a T cell subset sorted from them (not recorded which). These receptors were taken from a man between 18 and 29 years old who had mild COVID-19 (a few samples of this study predate the infection). Cell type and time point are not known. The CDR3 runs from the conserved cysteine through the conserved F or W. D genes are given only for firm matches. The size entry is marked missing in some rows and otherwise reads once, few, many or a size class.

d_call	v_call	clone_size	j_call	cdr3_aa	cdr3_nt
TRBD1	TRBV5-4	few	TRBJ2-5	CASSARTGQETQYF	TGTGCCAGCAGCGCTAGGACAGGCCAAGAGACCCAGTACTTC
TRBD1	TRBV4-1	few	TRBJ1-2	CASRAGVWDRFSSYGYTF	TGCGCCAGCAGGGCAGGAGTCTGGGACAGGTTCTCGAGCTATGGCTACACCTTC
-	TRBV19	-	TRBJ2-2	CASTRVANTGELFF	TGTGCCAGTACCCGCGTGGCGAACACCGGGGAGCTGTTTTTT
-	TRBV7-2	few	TRBJ1-5	CASSGRNQPQHF	TGTGCCAGCAGCGGACGGAATCAGCCCCAGCATTTT
TRBD1	TRBV20-1	few	TRBJ2-1	CSASPGTGEQFF	TGCAGTGCTAGCCCCGGGACAGGAGAGCAGTTCTTC
-	TRBV20-1	-	TRBJ1-5	CSARDLQADQPQHF	TGCAGTGCTAGAGATTTACAGGCCGATCAGCCCCAGCATTTT
TRBD1	TRBV2	many	TRBJ1-5	CASSEWETGASTQHF	TGTGCCAGCAGTGAATGGGAGACAGGGGCCTCTACCCAGCATTTT
TRBD1	TRBV4-2	few	TRBJ1-6	CASSFDRVESPLHF	TGTGCCAGCAGCTTCGACAGGGTAGAGTCACCCCTCCACTTT
-	TRBV7-8	few	TRBJ2-1	CASSLAGERQFF	TGTGCCAGCAGCTTAGCAGGTGAGCGGCAGTTCTTC
TRBD1	TRBV9	-	TRBJ1-1	CASSKGAVRTGIGAFF	TGTGCCAGCAGCAAAGGGGCTGTAAGGACAGGGATTGGAGCTTTCTTT
TRBD2	TRBV7-2	-	TRBJ2-5	CASTRPGGQETQYF	TGTGCCAGCACCCGCCCCGGGGGGCAAGAGACCCAGTACTTC
TRBD1	TRBV6-2/TRBV6-3	few	TRBJ2-1	CASSYRDRVSFINYNEQFF	TGTGCCAGCAGTTACAGGGACAGGGTCAGTTTTATTAACTACAATGAGCAGTTCTTC
TRBD2	TRBV9	few	TRBJ2-1	CASSVGAGAYNEQFF	TGTGCCAGCAGCGTAGGAGCGGGGGCCTACAATGAGCAGTTCTTC
-	TRBV7-9	few	TRBJ1-5	CASSFQGHQPQHF	TGTGCCAGCAGCTTCCAGGGCCATCAGCCCCAGCATTTT
-	TRBV7-9	-	TRBJ1-6	CASSFLRDSPLHF	TGTGCCAGCAGCTTCCTCCGGGATTCACCCCTCCACTTT
-	TRBV6-5	many	TRBJ2-3	CASGGSTDTQYF	TGTGCCAGCGGGGGCTCTACAGATACGCAGTATTTT
-	TRBV7-9	many	TRBJ2-1	CASSIFDNNEQFF	TGTGCCAGCAGCATATTCGACAACAATGAGCAGTTCTTC
TRBD1	TRBV5-1	many	TRBJ2-1	CASSIRGTGLGEQFF	TGCGCCAGCAGCATCCGAGGGACAGGGTTGGGTGAGCAGTTCTTC
TRBD1	TRBV28	-	TRBJ1-1	CASSLPRTGGATEAFF	TGTGCCAGCAGTTTACCCAGGACAGGGGGTGCTACTGAAGCTTTCTTT
-	TRBV18	few	TRBJ1-2	CASSPRTSDGYTF	TGTGCCAGCTCACCCCGGACGTCGGATGGCTACACCTTC
-	TRBV29-1	many	TRBJ2-3	CSVGGDTQYF	TGCAGCGTTGGTGGGGATACGCAGTATTTT
TRBD1	TRBV5-1	-	TRBJ1-4	CASRTGFNEKLFF	TGCGCCAGCAGGACAGGGTTTAATGAAAAACTGTTTTTT
TRBD2	TRBV4-3	-	TRBJ2-1	CASSQNPSGTYNEQFF	TGCGCCAGCAGCCAGAACCCTAGCGGGACTTACAATGAGCAGTTCTTC
TRBD1	TRBV27	-	TRBJ1-5	CASSLKPGQSNQPQHF	TGTGCCAGCAGTCTAAAACCGGGACAGAGCAATCAGCCCCAGCATTTT
-	TRBV12-3/TRBV12-4	many	TRBJ1-2	CASSSGSGYTF	TGTGCCAGCAGTTCAGGGAGTGGCTACACCTTC
-	TRBV24-1	-	TRBJ1-2	CATSDPPASRGYTF	TGTGCCACCAGTGATCCTCCCGCGTCCCGTGGCTACACCTTC
-	TRBV7-9	few	TRBJ1-5	CASSPRTADQPQHF	TGTGCCAGCAGTCCTCGGACAGCCGATCAGCCCCAGCATTTT
-	TRBV7-7	-	TRBJ2-5	CASSKDTRETQYF	TGTGCCAGCAGCAAAGACACCCGGGAGACCCAGTACTTC
-	TRBV18	-	TRBJ1-5	CASSRKERGSNQPQHF	TGTGCCAGCTCACGGAAAGAGCGGGGTAGCAATCAGCCCCAGCATTTT
TRBD2	TRBV5-1	-	TRBJ2-3	CASSSSSGGLTDTQYF	TGCGCCAGCAGCTCGAGCAGCGGGGGACTCACAGATACGCAGTATTTT
-	TRBV5-1	few	TRBJ2-1	CASMSTTAGEQFF	TGCGCCAGCATGTCGACAACGGCTGGTGAGCAGTTCTTC
-	TRBV7-2	-	TRBJ1-2	CASSLFSYGYTF	TGTGCCAGCAGCTTATTCTCCTATGGCTACACCTTC